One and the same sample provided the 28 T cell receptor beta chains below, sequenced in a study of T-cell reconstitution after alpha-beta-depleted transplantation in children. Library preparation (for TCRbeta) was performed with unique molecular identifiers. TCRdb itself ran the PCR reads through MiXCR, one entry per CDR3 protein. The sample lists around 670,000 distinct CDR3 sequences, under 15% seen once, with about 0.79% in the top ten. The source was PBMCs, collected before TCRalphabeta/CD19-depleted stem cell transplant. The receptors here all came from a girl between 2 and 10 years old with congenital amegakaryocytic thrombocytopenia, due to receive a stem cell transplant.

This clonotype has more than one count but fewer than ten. The CDR3 bases are TGTGCCAGTACCTTAGCGGTCGGAGAATGGCCAGATACGCAGTATTTT. This sequence encodes CASTLAVGEWPDTQYF. The chain couples TRBV4-2 to TRBJ2-3; maybe TRBD2 (6 bases). CDR3 length equals 16 residues. The V gene's germline CDR1 is LGHNA and CDR2 YNFKEQ. V was shortened by 9 bases and J by 4 bases, with 23 bases between the two germline ends.

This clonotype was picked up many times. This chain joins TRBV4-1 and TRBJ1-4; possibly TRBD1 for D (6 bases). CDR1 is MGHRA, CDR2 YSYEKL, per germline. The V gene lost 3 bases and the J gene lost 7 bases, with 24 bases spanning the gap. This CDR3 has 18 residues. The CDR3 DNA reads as TGCGCCAGCAGCCACCGCTTGACAGGTTTGGGGCTAAGTGAAAAACTGTTTTTT. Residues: CASSHRLTGLGLSEKLFF.

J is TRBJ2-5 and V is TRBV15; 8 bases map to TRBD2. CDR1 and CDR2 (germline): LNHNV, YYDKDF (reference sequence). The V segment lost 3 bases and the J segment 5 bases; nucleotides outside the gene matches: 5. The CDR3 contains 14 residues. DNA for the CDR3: TGTGCCACCAGCAGGAGGACTAGCCCTGAGACCCAGTACTTC. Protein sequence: CATSRRTSPETQYF. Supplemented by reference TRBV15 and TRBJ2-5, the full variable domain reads DAMVIQNPRYQVTQFGKPVTLSCSQTLNHNVMYWYQQKSSQAPKLLFHYYDKDFNNEADTPDNFQSRRPNTSFCFLDIRSPGLGDTAMYLCATSRRTSPETQYFGPGTRLLVL.

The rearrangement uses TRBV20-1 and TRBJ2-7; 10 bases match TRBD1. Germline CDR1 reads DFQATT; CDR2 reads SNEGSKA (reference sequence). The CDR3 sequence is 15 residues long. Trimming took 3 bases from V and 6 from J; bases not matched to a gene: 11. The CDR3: CSASVGGTGVSEQYF. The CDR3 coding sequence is TGCAGTGCTAGCGTAGGTGGGACAGGGGTTTCCGAGCAGTACTTC.

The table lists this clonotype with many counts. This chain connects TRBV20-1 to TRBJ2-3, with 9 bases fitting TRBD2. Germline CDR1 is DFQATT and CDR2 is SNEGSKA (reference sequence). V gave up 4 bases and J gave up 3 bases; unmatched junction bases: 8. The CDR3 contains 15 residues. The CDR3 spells CSATWAGGPTDTQYF. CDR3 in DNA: TGCAGTGCTACTTGGGCGGGAGGGCCGACAGATACGCAGTATTTT.

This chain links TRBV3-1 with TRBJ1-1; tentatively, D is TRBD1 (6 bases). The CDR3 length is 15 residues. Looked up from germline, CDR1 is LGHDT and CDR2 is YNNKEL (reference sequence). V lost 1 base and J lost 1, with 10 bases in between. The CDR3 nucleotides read TGTGCCAGCAGCCAAGCAGGGGCCAGGAACACTGAAGCTTTCTTT. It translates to CASSQAGARNTEAFF.

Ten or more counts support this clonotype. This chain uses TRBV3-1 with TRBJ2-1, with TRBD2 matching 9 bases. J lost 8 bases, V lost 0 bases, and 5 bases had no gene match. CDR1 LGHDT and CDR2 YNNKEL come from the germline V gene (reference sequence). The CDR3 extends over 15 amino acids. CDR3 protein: CASSQEPLAGYEQFF. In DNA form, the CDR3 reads TGTGCCAGCAGCCAAGAGCCCCTAGCGGGATATGAGCAGTTCTTC.

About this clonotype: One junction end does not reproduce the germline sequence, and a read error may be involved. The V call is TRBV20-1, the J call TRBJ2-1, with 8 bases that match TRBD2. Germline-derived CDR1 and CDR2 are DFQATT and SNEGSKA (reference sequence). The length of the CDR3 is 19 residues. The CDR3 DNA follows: TGCTGTGCTAGGGACCCCGGGTCGGGACTAGGGAGCTCCTACAATGAGCAGTTCTTC. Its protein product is CCARDPGSGLGSSYNEQFF.

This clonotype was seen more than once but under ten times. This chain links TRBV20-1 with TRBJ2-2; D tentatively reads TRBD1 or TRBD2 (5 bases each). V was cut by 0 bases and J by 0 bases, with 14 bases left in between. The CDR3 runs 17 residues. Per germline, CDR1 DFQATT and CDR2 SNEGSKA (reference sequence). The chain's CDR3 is CSARDSGRWANTGELFF. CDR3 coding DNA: TGCAGTGCTAGAGATTCAGGGAGATGGGCGAACACCGGGGAGCTGTTTTTT.

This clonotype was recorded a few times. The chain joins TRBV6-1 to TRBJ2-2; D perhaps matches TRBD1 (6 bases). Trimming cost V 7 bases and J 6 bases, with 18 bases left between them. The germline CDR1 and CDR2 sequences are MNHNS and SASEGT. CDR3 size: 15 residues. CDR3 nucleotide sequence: TGTGCCAGCACCCGAAAGGGCAGGGGAGCCGGGGAGCTGTTTTTT. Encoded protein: CASTRKGRGAGELFF.

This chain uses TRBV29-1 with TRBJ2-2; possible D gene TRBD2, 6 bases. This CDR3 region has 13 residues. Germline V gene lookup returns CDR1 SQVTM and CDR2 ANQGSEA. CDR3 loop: CSLISGDTGELFF. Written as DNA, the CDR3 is TGCAGTCTCATTAGCGGAGACACCGGGGAGCTGTTTTTT.

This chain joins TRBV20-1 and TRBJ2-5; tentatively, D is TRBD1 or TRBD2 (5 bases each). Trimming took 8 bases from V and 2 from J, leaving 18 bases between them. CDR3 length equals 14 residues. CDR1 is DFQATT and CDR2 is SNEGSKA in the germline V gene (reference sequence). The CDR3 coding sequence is TGCAGTACCAGTTTGACGGGACGACAAGAGACCCAGTACTTC. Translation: CSTSLTGRQETQYF.

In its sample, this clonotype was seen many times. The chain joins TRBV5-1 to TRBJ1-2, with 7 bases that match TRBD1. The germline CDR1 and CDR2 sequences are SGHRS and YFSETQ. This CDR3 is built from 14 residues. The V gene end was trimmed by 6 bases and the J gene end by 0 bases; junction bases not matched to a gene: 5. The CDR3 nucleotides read TGCGCCAGCACCCAGGGGGGGGCTAACTATGGCTACACCTTC. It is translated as CASTQGGANYGYTF.

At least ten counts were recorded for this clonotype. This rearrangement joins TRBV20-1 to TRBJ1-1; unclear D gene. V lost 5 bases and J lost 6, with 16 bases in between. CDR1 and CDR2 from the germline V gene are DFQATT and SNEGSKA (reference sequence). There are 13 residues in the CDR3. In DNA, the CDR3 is TGCAGTGCTGGGTCGGAGGGTGACGCTGAAGCTTTCTTT. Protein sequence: CSAGSEGDAEAFF.

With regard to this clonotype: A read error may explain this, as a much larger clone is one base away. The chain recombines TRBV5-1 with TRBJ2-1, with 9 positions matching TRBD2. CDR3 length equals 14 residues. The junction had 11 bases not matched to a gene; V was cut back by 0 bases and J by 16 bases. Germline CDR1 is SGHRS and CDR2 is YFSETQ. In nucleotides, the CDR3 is TGCGCCAGCAGCTTGGTCAAACCTAGCGGGGATGTCTTCTTC. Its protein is CASSLVKPSGDVFF.

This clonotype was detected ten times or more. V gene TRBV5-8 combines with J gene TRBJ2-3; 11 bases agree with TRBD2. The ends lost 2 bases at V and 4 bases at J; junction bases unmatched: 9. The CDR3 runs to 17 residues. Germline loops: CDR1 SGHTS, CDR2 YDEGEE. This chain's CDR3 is CASSFYPGLAEADTQYF. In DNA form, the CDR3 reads TGTGCCAGCAGCTTCTATCCGGGACTAGCGGAGGCAGATACGCAGTATTTT.

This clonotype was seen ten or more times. The CDR3 loop reads CASSLVFFIAGYNEQFF. CDR3 sequence (DNA): TGCGCCAGCAGCTTGGTTTTCTTTATAGCGGGCTACAATGAGCAGTTCTTC. The genes are TRBV5-1 and TRBJ2-1; 7 bases are shared with TRBD2. Trimming removed 0 bases from V and 3 bases from J; junction bases left unmatched: 9. The CDR3 loop spans 17 amino acids. Germline V gene sequence: CDR1 SGHRS, CDR2 YFSETQ.

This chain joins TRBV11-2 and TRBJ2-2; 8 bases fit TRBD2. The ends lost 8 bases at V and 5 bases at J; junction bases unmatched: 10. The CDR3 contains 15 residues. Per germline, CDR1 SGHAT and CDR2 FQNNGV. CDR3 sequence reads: CASGTIAGRTGELFF. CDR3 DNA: TGTGCCAGCGGAACCATAGCGGGACGTACCGGGGAGCTGTTTTTT.

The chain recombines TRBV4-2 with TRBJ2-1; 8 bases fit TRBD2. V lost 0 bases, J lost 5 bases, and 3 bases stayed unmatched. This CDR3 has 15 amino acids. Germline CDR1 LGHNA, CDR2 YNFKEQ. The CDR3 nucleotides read TGTGCCAGCAGCCAAGAGCTACTAGCGGACAATGAGCAGTTCTTC. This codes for CASSQELLADNEQFF.

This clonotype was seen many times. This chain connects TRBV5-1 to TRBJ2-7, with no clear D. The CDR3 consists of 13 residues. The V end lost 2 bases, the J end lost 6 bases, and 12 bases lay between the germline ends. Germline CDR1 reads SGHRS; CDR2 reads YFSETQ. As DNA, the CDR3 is TGCGCCAGCAGCTTTATGGAAACGGGCGAGCAGTACTTC. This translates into CASSFMETGEQYF.

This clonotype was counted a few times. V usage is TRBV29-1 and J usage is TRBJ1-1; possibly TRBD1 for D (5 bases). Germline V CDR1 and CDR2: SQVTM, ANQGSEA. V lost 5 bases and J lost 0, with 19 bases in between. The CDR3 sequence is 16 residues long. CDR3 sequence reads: CSVFPSLQGVNTEAFF. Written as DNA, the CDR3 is TGCAGCGTTTTTCCTAGCCTCCAGGGAGTGAACACTGAAGCTTTCTTT.

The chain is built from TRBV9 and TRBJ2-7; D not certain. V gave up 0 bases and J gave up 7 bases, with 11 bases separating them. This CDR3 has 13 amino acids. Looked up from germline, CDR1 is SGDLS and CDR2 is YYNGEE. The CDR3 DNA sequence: TGTGCCAGCAGCGTAGCTTACGGTTCGGAGCAGTACTTC. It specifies CASSVAYGSEQYF.

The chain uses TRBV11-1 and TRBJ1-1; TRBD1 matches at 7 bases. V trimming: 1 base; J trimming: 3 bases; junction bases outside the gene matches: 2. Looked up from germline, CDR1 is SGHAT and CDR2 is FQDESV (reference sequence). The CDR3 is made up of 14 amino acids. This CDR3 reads CASSLGRGYTEAFF. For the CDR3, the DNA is TGTGCCAGCAGCTTAGGCAGGGGGTACACTGAAGCTTTCTTT.

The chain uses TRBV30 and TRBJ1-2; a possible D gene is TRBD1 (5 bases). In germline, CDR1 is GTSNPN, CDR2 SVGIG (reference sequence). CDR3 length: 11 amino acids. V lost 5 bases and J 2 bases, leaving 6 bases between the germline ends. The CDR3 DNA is TGTGCCTGGGGACAAAACTATGGCTACACCTTC. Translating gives CAWGQNYGYTF.

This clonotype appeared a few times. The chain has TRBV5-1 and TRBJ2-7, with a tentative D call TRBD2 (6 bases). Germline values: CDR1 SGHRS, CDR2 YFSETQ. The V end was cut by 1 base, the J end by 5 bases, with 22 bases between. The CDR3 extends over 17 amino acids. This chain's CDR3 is CASSLTPPSGVLNEQYF. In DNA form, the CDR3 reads TGCGCCAGCAGCTTGACCCCCCCTTCGGGAGTTCTAAACGAGCAGTACTTC.

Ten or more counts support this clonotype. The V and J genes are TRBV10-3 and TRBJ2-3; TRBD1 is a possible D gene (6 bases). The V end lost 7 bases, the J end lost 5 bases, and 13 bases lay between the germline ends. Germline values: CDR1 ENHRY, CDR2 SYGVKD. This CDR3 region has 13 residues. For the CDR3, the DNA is TGTGCCATCACGGGCAGGGGTGGAGATACGCAGTATTTT. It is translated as CAITGRGGDTQYF.

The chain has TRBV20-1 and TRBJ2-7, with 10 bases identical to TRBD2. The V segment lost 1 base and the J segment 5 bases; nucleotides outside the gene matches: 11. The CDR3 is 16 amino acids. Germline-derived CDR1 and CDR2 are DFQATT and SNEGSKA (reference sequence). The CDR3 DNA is TGCAGTGCTAGAGGGGCTAGCGGGAGCCGGACTAACGAGCAGTACTTC. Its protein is CSARGASGSRTNEQYF.

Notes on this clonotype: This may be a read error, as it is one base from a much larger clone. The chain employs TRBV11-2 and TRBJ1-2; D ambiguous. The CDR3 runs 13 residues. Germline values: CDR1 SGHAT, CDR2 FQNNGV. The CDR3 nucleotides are TGTGCCAGCAGCTTAGGGAGCCTTGGTGGCGACACCTTC. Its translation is CASSLGSLGGDTF.